The rows below give T cell receptor beta chains drawn from one sample of a study of T cell responses to AZD1222 COVID-19 vaccine. This table comes from immunoSEQ multiplex PCR, and its TCRdb copy is limited to in-frame clones, with some not included. The repertoire holds tens of thousands of clones, with about nine tenths as singletons. Specimen: peripheral blood, collected 28 days after the second AZD1222 dose. Receptors were obtained from an adult who received the AZD1222 COVID-19 vaccine. Each CDR3 is given without its conserved first and last residue. The order of the fields is J gene, V gene, CDR3 protein.

j_gene: TRBJ2-3; v_gene: TRBV6-5; CDR3aa: ASRPGLATDTQY
j_gene: TRBJ2-5; v_gene: TRBV7-9; CDR3aa: ASSPIAGGRETQY
j_gene: TRBJ1-6; v_gene: TRBV7-2; CDR3aa: ASSPEQGSGSPLH
j_gene: TRBJ2-2; v_gene: TRBV6-2/TRBV6-3; CDR3aa: ASSPSATGHTGELF
j_gene: TRBJ2-7; v_gene: TRBV28; CDR3aa: ASRQTGLAGGDEQY
j_gene: TRBJ2-1; v_gene: TRBV5-1; CDR3aa: ASSLVAGGRNEQF
j_gene: TRBJ2-7; v_gene: TRBV5-1; CDR3aa: ASSWDPHRSYEQY
j_gene: TRBJ2-1; v_gene: TRBV18; CDR3aa: ASSQGAGAYNEQF
j_gene: TRBJ2-7; v_gene: TRBV19; CDR3aa: ATAGTGLYEQY
j_gene: TRBJ2-2; v_gene: TRBV28; CDR3aa: ASSSRRQSGELF
j_gene: TRBJ1-5; v_gene: TRBV19; CDR3aa: ASSTSGGSNQPQH
j_gene: TRBJ1-2; v_gene: TRBV6-1; CDR3aa: ASREGQDYGYT
j_gene: TRBJ1-6; v_gene: TRBV6-5; CDR3aa: ALSGSPNSPLH
j_gene: TRBJ2-1; v_gene: TRBV18; CDR3aa: ASSPRTSGGLDSRNNEQF
j_gene: TRBJ1-1; v_gene: TRBV2; CDR3aa: ASGDFGTGAMNTEAF
j_gene: TRBJ2-1; v_gene: TRBV7-3; CDR3aa: ASSLPLAGVNEQF
j_gene: TRBJ1-2; v_gene: TRBV29-1; CDR3aa: SVEGGREYGYT
j_gene: TRBJ2-2; v_gene: TRBV19; CDR3aa: ASSIALRGGELF
j_gene: TRBJ2-2; v_gene: TRBV7-2; CDR3aa: ASSLTSPDTGELF
j_gene: TRBJ1-1; v_gene: TRBV29-1; CDR3aa: SVEGRLNTEAF
j_gene: TRBJ1-5; v_gene: TRBV12-5; CDR3aa: ASGLTQPQH
j_gene: TRBJ2-1; v_gene: TRBV7-3; CDR3aa: ASSLRGTSVEHEQF
j_gene: TRBJ2-3; v_gene: TRBV28; CDR3aa: ASSYGPDTQY
j_gene: TRBJ2-1; v_gene: TRBV6-1; CDR3aa: ASSEIGGGARYNEQF
j_gene: TRBJ2-1; v_gene: TRBV25-1; CDR3aa: ASSDLSGGRSNEQF
j_gene: TRBJ2-3; v_gene: TRBV5-5; CDR3aa: ASSSLWGNRGGTDTQY
j_gene: TRBJ1-5; v_gene: TRBV28; CDR3aa: ASSLRGGLRAQH
j_gene: TRBJ1-2; v_gene: TRBV20-1; CDR3aa: SASIQGASFGHT
j_gene: TRBJ1-2; v_gene: TRBV28; CDR3aa: ASRPGGGGDYGYT
j_gene: TRBJ2-1; v_gene: TRBV5-1; CDR3aa: ASSLGSYNEQF
j_gene: TRBJ1-3; v_gene: TRBV19; CDR3aa: ASSRQVAGNTIY
j_gene: TRBJ2-1; v_gene: TRBV5-6; CDR3aa: ASSRTGGWYNEQF
j_gene: TRBJ2-7; v_gene: TRBV12-3/TRBV12-4; CDR3aa: ASSFLNMVEQY
j_gene: TRBJ2-7; v_gene: TRBV18; CDR3aa: ASGTGAAQEY
j_gene: TRBJ2-2; v_gene: TRBV5-1; CDR3aa: ASSFGLYPLAGGSQVAELF
j_gene: TRBJ1-6; v_gene: TRBV14; CDR3aa: ASSLRESAYNSPLH